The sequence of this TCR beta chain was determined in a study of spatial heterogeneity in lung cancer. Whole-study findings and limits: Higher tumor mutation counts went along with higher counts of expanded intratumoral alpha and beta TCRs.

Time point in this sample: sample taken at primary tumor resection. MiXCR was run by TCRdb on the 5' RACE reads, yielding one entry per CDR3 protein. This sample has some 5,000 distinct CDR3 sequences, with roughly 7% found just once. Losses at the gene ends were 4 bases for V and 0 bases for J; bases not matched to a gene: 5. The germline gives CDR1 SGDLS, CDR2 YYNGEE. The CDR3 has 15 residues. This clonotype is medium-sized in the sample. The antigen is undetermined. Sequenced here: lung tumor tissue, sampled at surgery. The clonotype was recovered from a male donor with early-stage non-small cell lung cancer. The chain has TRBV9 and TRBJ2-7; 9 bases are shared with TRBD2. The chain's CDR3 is CASSPSGALSYEQYF. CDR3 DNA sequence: TGTGCCAGCAGCCCTAGCGGGGCCCTCTCCTACGAGCAGTACTTC.